This entry lists 5 T cell receptor beta chains sequenced from one sample in a study of blood T cell repertoires in COVID-19. The table came from immunoSEQ multiplex PCR; TCRdb's copy has only in-frame clones and leaves some out. The sample carries under 100,000 clones, 89% recorded once. The sample was peripheral blood. The receptors originated from a man aged 60 to 69 with COVID-19, enrolled during active disease.

The chain links TRBV5-1 to TRBJ2-2, with TRBD2 matching over 8 bases. The V segment lost 3 bases and the J segment 5 bases; nucleotides outside the gene matches: 3. The CDR3 has 14 amino acids. The V gene's germline CDR1 is SGHRS and CDR2 YFSETQ. The CDR3 coding sequence is TGCGCCAGCAGCTCCGGGGGGGTTACCGGGGAGCTGTTTTTT. Its translation is CASSSGGVTGELFF.

The chain combines TRBV20-1 with TRBJ2-1; TRBD2 agrees at 9 bases. Germline V CDR1 and CDR2: DFQATT, SNEGSKA (reference sequence). V trimming: 3 bases; J trimming: 8 bases; junction bases outside the gene matches: 8. CDR3 size: 14 residues. The CDR3, as DNA: TGCAGTGCTAGTAGCGGGAGAGGTACGGATGAGCAGTTCTTC. Amino acid sequence: CSASSGRGTDEQFF.

In nucleotides, the CDR3 is TGTGCCAGCCGACAGGGCATAGGCCATGAGCAGTTCTTC. The encoded protein is CASRQGIGHEQFF. This chain uses TRBV19 with TRBJ2-1; 7 nucleotides line up with TRBD1. V shed 9 bases and J 8 bases; nucleotides not matched to a gene: 10. Germline CDR1 and CDR2: LNHDA and SQIVND (reference sequence). The length of the CDR3 is 13 residues. The whole variable domain, remainder taken from reference TRBV19 and TRBJ2-1, is DGGITQSPKYLFRKEGQNVTLSCEQNLNHDAMYWYRQDPGQGLRLIYYSQIVNDFQKGDIAEGYSVSREKKESFPLTVTSAQKNPTAFYLCASRQGIGHEQFFGPGTRLTVL.

The chain joins TRBV5-1 to TRBJ2-4; 9 bases line up with TRBD2. Trimming removed 2 bases from V and 0 bases from J; junction bases left unmatched: 6. Germline CDR1 is SGHRS and CDR2 is YFSETQ. This CDR3 spans 17 amino acids. The CDR3 sequence: CASSFSGSRIAKNIQYF. CDR3 nucleotide sequence: TGCGCCAGCAGCTTTAGCGGGAGTAGGATAGCCAAAAACATTCAGTACTTC.

The V and J genes are TRBV5-6 and TRBJ2-7; TRBD1 aligns across 11 bases. The CDR3 runs 16 residues. The J segment lost 1 base and the V segment lost 3 bases, leaving 6 bases of the junction unmatched. Looked up from germline, CDR1 is SGHDT and CDR2 is YYEEEE. The CDR3 here is CASSSPGQGVSYEQYF. For the CDR3, the DNA is TGTGCCAGCAGCTCTCCGGGACAGGGGGTATCCTACGAGCAGTACTTC.